The 25 T cell receptor beta chains listed next were all sequenced from one sample in a study of chemoradiotherapy in HPV16-positive cancers. Here immunoSEQ multiplex PCR was the method, and the copy in TCRdb shows in-frame clones only, minus some. The sample consists of roughly 39,000 clones, roughly 77% of them appearing once. Sequencing was performed on blood, taken from a patient who underwent chemoradiotherapy. Every receptor here comes from a human donor with HPV-associated anogenital cancer.

The chain employs TRBV14 and TRBJ1-1; D not certain. CDR3 length: 13 residues. Germline V gene sequence: CDR1 SGHDN, CDR2 FVKESK. Trimming stripped 3 bases from V and 1 base from J, with 6 bases between. The CDR3 protein is CASSHAGNTEAFF. DNA for the CDR3: TGTGCCAGCAGCCATGCGGGGAACACTGAAGCTTTCTTT. The full variable domain, its missing parts supplied by reference TRBV14 and TRBJ1-1, is EAGVTQFPSHSVIEKGQTVTLRCDPISGHDNLYWYRRVMGKEIKFLLHFVKESKQDESGMPNNRFLAERTGGTYSTLKVQPAELEDSGVYFCASSHAGNTEAFFGQGTRLTVV.

The chain links TRBV5-1 to TRBJ2-2, with 10 bases fitting TRBD1. This CDR3 is built from 15 residues. Germline CDR1 and CDR2: SGHRS and YFSETQ. J lost 7 bases, V lost 4 bases, and 7 bases had no gene match. The CDR3 DNA follows: TGCGCCAGCAGCATTTTGACAGGGGGCAACGGGGAGCTGTTTTTT. Translated, it gives CASSILTGGNGELFF. Combining the CDR3 with reference TRBV5-1 and TRBJ2-2 gives the whole variable domain KAGVTQTPRYLIKTRGQQVTLSCSPISGHRSVSWYQQTPGQGLQFLFEYFSETQRNKGNFPGRFSGRQFSNSRSEMNVSTLELGDSALYLCASSILTGGNGELFFGEGSRLTVL.

The gene calls are TRBV18 and TRBJ1-3, with D hard to call. Germline V CDR1 and CDR2: KGHSH, LQKENI. The CDR3 covers 15 residues. The V end was cut by 3 bases, the J end by 0 bases, with 9 bases between. The CDR3 sequence: CASSPQPDSGNTIYF. The DNA for the CDR3 is TGTGCCAGCTCACCTCAGCCGGACTCTGGAAACACCATATATTTT.

The rearrangement joins TRBV6-5 to TRBJ1-2; the D is unclear. The length of the CDR3 is 11 residues. Trimming removed 2 bases from V and 10 bases from J, with 8 bases in between. Germline values: CDR1 MNHEY, CDR2 SVGAGI. CDR3 region: CASSYGRDYTF. In DNA, the CDR3 is TGTGCCAGCAGTTACGGACGGGACTACACCTTC.

The rearrangement links TRBV15 to TRBJ2-6; D remains unclear. CDR1 and CDR2 from the germline V gene are LNHNV and YYDKDF (reference sequence). The CDR3 is 17 residues long. Trimming took off 0 bases at V and 0 bases at J, with 9 bases between the two ends. Here the CDR3 reads CATSREGWVSGANVLTF. CDR3 DNA sequence: TGTGCCACCAGCAGAGAGGGATGGGTCTCTGGGGCCAACGTCCTGACTTTC.

In this sample, this clone turned up once. The chain has TRBV29-1 and TRBJ2-7; 11 nucleotides align to TRBD1. The CDR3 spans 14 residues. V was clipped by 4 bases and J by 2 bases; unmatched bases: 4. Germline V lookup: CDR1 SQVTM, CDR2 ANQGSEA. The CDR3 reads CSVAGDRGTYEQYF. In nucleotides, the CDR3 is TGCAGCGTTGCGGGGGACAGGGGGACCTACGAGCAGTACTTC.

This rearrangement joins TRBV18 to TRBJ1-3; the D is unclear. Trimming stripped 4 bases from V and 4 bases from J, with 11 bases between. The CDR3 is 14 residues long. The germline V gene has CDR1 KGHSH and CDR2 LQKENI. The CDR3 is CASSQGSNGNTIYF. The CDR3 nucleotides are TGTGCCAGCTCACAGGGCTCGAACGGAAACACCATATATTTT.

V is TRBV29-1 and J is TRBJ1-5; TRBD1 might be the D (5 bases). Germline loops: CDR1 SQVTM, CDR2 ANQGSEA. The CDR3 extends over 13 amino acids. V lost 6 bases and J lost 5, with 14 bases in between. The CDR3 is CSVGHGGDQPQHF. The CDR3 coding sequence is TGCAGCGTGGGGCACGGGGGGGATCAGCCCCAGCATTTT.

This clone was seen a single time. The V gene is TRBV6-1, the J gene TRBJ1-4; 9 bases match TRBD1. The CDR3 has 15 residues. J lost 8 bases, V lost 2 bases, and 6 bases had no gene match. Germline CDR1 and CDR2: MNHNS and SASEGT. Here the CDR3 reads CASSEWTGEGEKLFF. CDR3 DNA sequence: TGTGCCAGCAGTGAATGGACAGGGGAGGGCGAAAAACTGTTTTTT.

There are a few counts of this clone. The chain has TRBV7-8 and TRBJ1-1; the match to TRBD1 covers 11 bases. Germline V gives CDR1 SGHVS, CDR2 FQNEAQ. The trim removed 5 bases at V and 4 bases at J, leaving 3 bases unmatched. The CDR3 contains 14 residues. In DNA form, the CDR3 reads TGTGCCAGCAGCAGAGGACAGGGGGCCACTGAAGCTTTCTTT. Its translation: CASSRGQGATEAFF.

This sequence joins TRBV7-7 and TRBJ1-1; the D is unclear. V was shortened by 3 bases and J by 6 bases, with 17 bases between the two germline ends. The germline V gene has CDR1 SSHAT and CDR2 FNYEAQ (reference sequence). CDR3 size: 15 residues. CDR3 DNA: TGTGCCAGCAGCTTCCCGAGACGGAGGAGGGCTGAAGCTTTCTTT. Its protein product is CASSFPRRRRAEAFF.

The chain recombines TRBV13 with TRBJ1-5; no reliable D call. Germline values: CDR1 PRHDT, CDR2 FYEKMQ (reference sequence). There are 14 residues in the CDR3. The ends were cut back, 0 bases at V and 4 bases at J, with 7 bases in the middle. Here the CDR3 reads CASSLGRGNQPQHF. In DNA form, the CDR3 reads TGTGCCAGCAGCTTAGGCCGGGGAAATCAGCCCCAGCATTTT. The variable domain in full, completed from reference TRBV13 and TRBJ1-5, reads AAGVIQSPRHLIKEKRETATLKCYPIPRHDTVYWYQQGPGQDPQFLISFYEKMQSDKGSIPDRFSAQQFSDYHSELNMSSLELGDSALYFCASSLGRGNQPQHFGDGTRLSIL.

The chain links TRBV25-1 to TRBJ2-1; 10 nucleotides agree with TRBD2. J lost 8 bases, V lost 0 bases, and 7 bases had no gene match. CDR1 is MGHDK, CDR2 SYGVNS, per germline. The CDR3 totals 16 residues. The CDR3 nucleotides read TGTGCCAGCAGTGAATACCTAGCGGGGGTTGTGGATGAGCAGTTCTTC. This sequence encodes CASSEYLAGVVDEQFF.

The chain joins TRBV6-5 to TRBJ2-7, with D perhaps being TRBD1 or TRBD2 (5 bases each). In germline, CDR1 is MNHEY, CDR2 SVGAGI. This CDR3 is 15 amino acids long. V lost 6 bases and J lost 3, with 18 bases in between. CDR3 protein: CASSLGYMRGYEQYF. In DNA form, the CDR3 reads TGTGCCAGCAGCCTAGGTTACATGAGGGGCTACGAGCAGTACTTC.

This sequence joins TRBV5-4 and TRBJ1-1; a possible D gene is TRBD1 (5 bases). V was trimmed by 2 bases and J by 4 bases, leaving 15 bases between them. The CDR3 runs 15 residues. Germline loops: CDR1 SGHNT, CDR2 YYREEE (reference sequence). The CDR3 DNA follows: TGTGCCAGCAGCTTTGGAGGGCAGGGAGGCACTGAAGCTTTCTTT. It translates to CASSFGGQGGTEAFF. Full variable domain (rest looked up from reference TRBV5-4 and TRBJ1-1): ETGVTQSPTHLIKTRGQQVTLRCSSQSGHNTVSWYQQALGQGPQFIFQYYREEENGRGNFPPRFSGLQFPNYSSELNVNALELDDSALYLCASSFGGQGGTEAFFGQGTRLTVV.

The chain employs TRBV29-1 and TRBJ2-1; the match to TRBD2 covers 9 bases. Trimming took 4 bases from V and 6 from J; bases not matched to a gene: 4. In germline, CDR1 is SQVTM, CDR2 ANQGSEA. The CDR3 consists of 13 residues. CDR3 sequence: CSVVSGGGNEQFF. The CDR3 DNA sequence: TGCAGCGTTGTTAGCGGGGGTGGCAATGAGCAGTTCTTC.

The CDR3 DNA reads TGTGCCACCAGCCCTGATGGGGGTACCTCTTCTCGGACCCAGTACTTC. This translates into CATSPDGGTSSRTQYF. The chain combines TRBV15 with TRBJ2-5; D is tentatively TRBD1 or TRBD2 (5 bases each). V dropped 5 bases and J dropped 7 bases, with 23 bases sitting between them. This CDR3 contains 16 residues. Germline V gene data show CDR1 as LNHNV and CDR2 as YYDKDF (reference sequence).

The V gene is TRBV7-8, the J gene TRBJ1-1; TRBD1 is a possible D gene (6 bases). Deletions cut 0 bases from V and 3 bases from J, with 8 bases between. This CDR3 contains 14 residues. Germline V gene sequence: CDR1 SGHVS, CDR2 FQNEAQ. CDR3 region: CASSLAGGYTEAFF. The DNA of the CDR3 is TGTGCCAGCAGCTTAGCGGGGGGCTACACTGAAGCTTTCTTT.

This clone was recorded only once. This sequence joins TRBV10-3 and TRBJ2-5, with D perhaps assigned TRBD1 or TRBD2 (6 bases each). The ends were cut back, 8 bases at V and 1 base at J, with 14 bases in the middle. In germline, CDR1 is ENHRY, CDR2 SYGVKD. There are 14 residues in the CDR3. CDR3 region: CAISGRGGQETQYF. Here the CDR3 DNA reads TGTGCCATCTCCGGCAGGGGAGGCCAAGAGACCCAGTACTTC.

This sequence joins TRBV6-1 and TRBJ1-2; 11 positions agree with TRBD1. V shed 4 bases, J shed 7 bases, and the junction held 2 bases outside the gene matches. CDR1 is MNHNS and CDR2 is SASEGT in the germline V gene. The CDR3 consists of 13 residues. The CDR3 bases are TGTGCCAGCAGTGGTGGACAGGGGGCTGGCTACACCTTC. Residues: CASSGGQGAGYTF.

This rearrangement joins TRBV9 to TRBJ2-6; 7 nucleotides match TRBD2. Germline CDR1 is SGDLS and CDR2 is YYNGEE. J gave up 0 bases and V 2 bases, and 11 bases lay outside the gene matches. The CDR3 has 19 residues. The DNA of the CDR3 is TGTGCCAGCAGCGTGACTGTGCGGGGGAAAAACTCTGGGGCCAACGTCCTGACTTTC. Translated: CASSVTVRGKNSGANVLTF.

The V and J genes are TRBV13 and TRBJ2-4; D possibly uses TRBD1 or TRBD2 (6 bases each). There are 15 residues in the CDR3. Trimming took 0 bases from V and 8 from J, leaving 14 bases between them. CDR1 and CDR2 (germline): PRHDT, FYEKMQ (reference sequence). Here the CDR3 DNA reads TGTGCCAGCAGCTTAGGAGGGGGGCGGACGGACATTCAGTACTTC. Its protein is CASSLGGGRTDIQYF.

As DNA, the CDR3 is TGTGCCAGCAGCCAAGTACAGGGGATCCAAGAGACCCAGTACTTC. Its translation is CASSQVQGIQETQYF. The chain is built from TRBV14 and TRBJ2-5; 7 positions agree with TRBD1. The V gene end was trimmed by 1 base and the J gene end by 1 base; junction bases not matched to a gene: 3. The CDR3 length is 15 residues. Looked up from germline, CDR1 is SGHDN and CDR2 is FVKESK.

This clone was seen a single time. The V and J genes are TRBV6-1 and TRBJ1-1, with TRBD1 as a possible D gene (6 bases). The CDR3 has 14 residues. Germline-derived CDR1 and CDR2 are MNHNS and SASEGT. Trimming cost V 0 bases and J 3 bases, with 8 bases left between them. The CDR3 DNA sequence: TGTGCCAGCAGTGAAGCCAGGGGTTACACTGAAGCTTTCTTT. This encodes CASSEARGYTEAFF.

V gene TRBV5-5 combines with J gene TRBJ1-6; a possible D gene is TRBD1 (5 bases). This CDR3 contains 15 residues. V lost 0 bases and J 8 bases, leaving 12 bases between the germline ends. CDR1 and CDR2 (germline): SGHKS, YYEKEE (reference sequence). The CDR3 spells CASSLDRGTYSPLHF. As DNA, the CDR3 is TGTGCCAGCAGCTTGGACCGGGGGACTTATTCACCCCTCCACTTT.